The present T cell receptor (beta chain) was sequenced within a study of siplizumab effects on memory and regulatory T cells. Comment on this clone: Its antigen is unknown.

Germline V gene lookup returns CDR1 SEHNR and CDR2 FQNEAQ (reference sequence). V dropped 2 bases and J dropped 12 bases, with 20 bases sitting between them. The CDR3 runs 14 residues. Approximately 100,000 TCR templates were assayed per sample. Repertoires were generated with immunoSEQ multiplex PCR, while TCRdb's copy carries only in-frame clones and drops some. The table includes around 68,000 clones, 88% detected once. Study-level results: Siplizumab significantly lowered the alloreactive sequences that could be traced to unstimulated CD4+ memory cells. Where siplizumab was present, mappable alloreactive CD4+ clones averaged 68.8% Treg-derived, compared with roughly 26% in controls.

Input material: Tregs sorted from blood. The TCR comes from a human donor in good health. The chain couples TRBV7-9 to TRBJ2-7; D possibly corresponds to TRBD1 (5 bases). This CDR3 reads CASSLSRFAGKAYF. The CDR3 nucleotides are TGTGCCAGCAGCTTATCTCGCTTCGCAGGGAAGGCGTACTTC.